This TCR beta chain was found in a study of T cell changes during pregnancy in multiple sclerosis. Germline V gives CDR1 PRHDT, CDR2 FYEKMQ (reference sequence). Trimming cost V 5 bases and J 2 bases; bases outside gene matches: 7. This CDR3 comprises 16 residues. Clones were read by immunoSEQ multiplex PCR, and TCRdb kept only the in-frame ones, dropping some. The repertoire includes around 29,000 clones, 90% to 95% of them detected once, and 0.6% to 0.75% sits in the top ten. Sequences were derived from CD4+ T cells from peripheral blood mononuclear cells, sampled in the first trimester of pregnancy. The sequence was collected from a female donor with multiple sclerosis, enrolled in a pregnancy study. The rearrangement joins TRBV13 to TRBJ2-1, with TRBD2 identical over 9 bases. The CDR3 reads CASSLLAGLPYNEQFF. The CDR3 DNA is TGTGCCAGCAGCCTACTAGCGGGCCTCCCCTACAATGAGCAGTTCTTC.